This is a list of T cell receptor beta chains from one sample in a study of T cell repertoires in cytomegalovirus infection. No cognate antigen is known for these TCRs. TCRdb recomputed calls from the reads with MiXCR, one row per CDR3 protein. The table lists 750,000 to 900,000 distinct CDR3 sequences, almost 30% of them singletons, with around 14% in the top ten. The specimen was cultured CD8+ T cells from PBMCs, collected from culture after CMV antigen stimulation. The receptors stem from a human donor in good health (CMV status not recorded). Some clones in this sample may be carry-over from other donors' samples. Both conserved end residues are part of each CDR3. The D gene is left open where the match is weak. Size is stated for part of the rows, as once, few or many counts, or as a class when the clone is expanded.

cdr3_length	d_call	v_call	clone_size	j_call	cdr3_nt	cdr3_aa
15	-	TRBV20-1	once	TRBJ1-2	TGCAGTGCGAACCCCCGGGACAAAACTAACTATGGCTACACCTTC	CSANPRDKTNYGYTF
15	TRBD2	TRBV5-1	-	TRBJ2-1	TGCGCCAGCAGCCGAGTGGAGCGGGGCTACAATGAGCAGTTCTTC	CASSRVERGYNEQFF
15	TRBD1	TRBV27	-	TRBJ1-2	TGTGCCAGCAGCTCACGGACAGGGAGATTCTATGGCTACACCTTC	CASSSRTGRFYGYTF
17	-	TRBV19	-	TRBJ2-3	TGTGCCAGTAGTATAGTCCCGTGGACAACTAGCACAGATACGCAGTATTTT	CASSIVPWTTSTDTQYF
14	TRBD2	TRBV7-3	-	TRBJ2-1	TGTGCCAGCAGCTCTACGGGGGGAACCCTTGAGCAGTTCTTC	CASSSTGGTLEQFF
11	-	TRBV27	few	TRBJ2-1	TGTGCCAGCAGCACACCGACAGGCAGGTTCTTC	CASSTPTGRFF
13	-	TRBV12-3/TRBV12-4	few	TRBJ1-1	TGTGCCAGCAGTAAGGGGCCGGGATCGGAAGCTTTCTTT	CASSKGPGSEAFF
16	TRBD1	TRBV10-1	few	TRBJ2-7	TGCGCCAGCAGTGATGGGGGACAGGGTTTCTCCTACGAGCAGTACTTC	CASSDGGQGFSYEQYF
13	-	TRBV4-3	-	TRBJ1-5	TGCGCCAGCAGCCAAGGTGTGGTGCAGCCCCAGCATTTT	CASSQGVVQPQHF
16	TRBD1	TRBV27	-	TRBJ1-1	TGTGCCAGCAGTTTTTGGGCAGGGGGCCGCAACACTGAAGCTTTCTTT	CASSFWAGGRNTEAFF
15	-	TRBV6-2/TRBV6-3	few	TRBJ2-7	TGTGCCAGCAGCCGAGCAGGGGATCGAATCTACGAGCAGTACTTC	CASSRAGDRIYEQYF
19	TRBD1	TRBV7-9	-	TRBJ2-3	TGTGCCAGCACCCATCCCGGGACAGGGATCGATTATAGCACAGATACGCAGTATTTT	CASTHPGTGIDYSTDTQYF
18	TRBD1	TRBV2	-	TRBJ1-5	TGTGCCAGCACCCGGGACAGGGTGTCTCCCTCTATCAATCAGCCCCAGCATTTT	CASTRDRVSPSINQPQHF
13	-	TRBV4-1	-	TRBJ1-2	TGTGCCAGCAGCCAAGATCAGCTCTGGGGCTACACCTTC	CASSQDQLWGYTF
14	-	TRBV27	-	TRBJ2-7	TGTGCCAGCAGTTTGCAGGCCTCTGTTTACGAGCAGTACTTC	CASSLQASVYEQYF
14	-	TRBV5-1	few	TRBJ2-5	TGCGCCAGCAGCGGCTCCGAGTACGAAGAGACCCAGTACTTC	CASSGSEYEETQYF
16	-	TRBV7-9	few	TRBJ2-2	TGTGCCAGCAGCAACCCCCAGGGGGGCGACCCCGGGGAGCTGTTTTTT	CASSNPQGGDPGELFF
18	-	TRBV4-1	few	TRBJ2-7	TGCGCCAGCAGCCAGGACCCCCCGCTAGCAGGGAGCTCCTACGAGCAGTACTTC	CASSQDPPLAGSSYEQYF
16	-	TRBV7-2	many	TRBJ1-6	TGTGCCAGCAGCGCCCCTGGCTGGGGAGGGAAATCACCCCTCCACTTT	CASSAPGWGGKSPLHF
13	-	TRBV4-1	-	TRBJ2-7	TGCGCCAGCAGCCAGCTAGCGTCCTACGAGCAGTACTTC	CASSQLASYEQYF
15	-	TRBV4-1	few	TRBJ2-1	TGCGCCAGCAGCCATCCCGGGAGCTCCTACAATGAGCAGTTCTTC	CASSHPGSSYNEQFF
15	TRBD1	TRBV7-6	many	TRBJ1-1	TGTGCCAGCAGCTTAGAGGGACAGACGAACACTGAAGCTTTCTTT	CASSLEGQTNTEAFF
16	TRBD1	TRBV11-3	few	TRBJ2-2	TGTGCCAGCAGCTCACCGGGACAGGGAAGGACCGGGGAGCTGTTTTTT	CASSSPGQGRTGELFF
16	-	TRBV12-5	-	TRBJ1-1	TGTGCTAGTGGTTCCATCCAGGGGAGGGAATACACTGAAGCTTTCTTT	CASGSIQGREYTEAFF
13	-	TRBV7-2	many	TRBJ2-2	TGTGCCAGCAGCTTAGTTGGGCAGGGTAGGCTGTTTTTT	CASSLVGQGRLFF
14	TRBD1	TRBV5-5	-	TRBJ2-1	TGTGCCACGGGTCGACAGGGGGCCTACAATGAGCAGTTCTTC	CATGRQGAYNEQFF
15	TRBD1	TRBV28	few	TRBJ2-5	TGTGCCAGCAGTTCCCTAATGACAGGGCGGGAGACCCAGTACTTC	CASSSLMTGRETQYF
17	-	TRBV7-9	few	TRBJ2-3	TGTGCCAGCAGCTTACTAAGACGGGGACCTAAAACAGATACGCAGTATTTT	CASSLLRRGPKTDTQYF
19	-	TRBV18	-	TRBJ2-2	TGTGCCAGCTCACCATCGGGAACCAAACAGGGGAGGGACACCGGGGAGCTGTTTTTT	CASSPSGTKQGRDTGELFF
14	TRBD1	TRBV12-5	-	TRBJ1-5	TGTGCTAGTGCCCGGACAGGCCCCAATCAGCCCCAGCATTTT	CASARTGPNQPQHF
14	-	TRBV12-3/TRBV12-4	once	TRBJ1-2	TGTGCCAGTAGTATGGGGCCTTCTGGCTATGGCTACACCTTC	CASSMGPSGYGYTF
16	-	TRBV5-1	few	TRBJ2-5	TGCGCCAGCAGCTGGGGCCCTCGACTAGGAGAAGAGACCCAGTACTTC	CASSWGPRLGEETQYF
14	-	TRBV19	-	TRBJ1-3	TGTGCCAGTATCCCCGGGACAACTGGAAACACCATATATTTT	CASIPGTTGNTIYF
16	-	TRBV11-3	many	TRBJ2-6	TGTGCCAGCAGCCCCCGGAGTGGCTCTGGGGCCAACGTCCTGACTTTC	CASSPRSGSGANVLTF
15	-	TRBV4-2	-	TRBJ1-1	TGTGCCAGCAGCCAACCGGGACAACCGGTGGCTGAAGCTTTCTTT	CASSQPGQPVAEAFF
16	TRBD1	TRBV6-1	few	TRBJ2-1	TGTGCCAGCAGTGAAGGGGGGCGACAGGGCTCCAATGAGCAGTTCTTC	CASSEGGRQGSNEQFF
15	-	TRBV7-6	-	TRBJ2-7	TGTGCCAGCAGCTCCACGGGGGCCGGTTCCTACGAGCAGTACTTC	CASSSTGAGSYEQYF
17	-	TRBV7-9	-	TRBJ1-5	TGTGCCAGCAGCTTAGCGCGAGGGGCTAGGAGCAATCAGCCCCAGCATTTT	CASSLARGARSNQPQHF
15	TRBD1	TRBV7-2	-	TRBJ1-2	TGTGCCAGCAGCTTTAGCCGGACAGGGGGTAGCGGCTACACCTTC	CASSFSRTGGSGYTF
15	TRBD2	TRBV12-3/TRBV12-4	-	TRBJ2-3	TGTGCCAGCAGTTTCCCTAGCGGGGGGGTATTTGAGCAGTATTTT	CASSFPSGGVFEQYF
21	-	TRBV27	few	TRBJ2-2	TGTGCCAGCAGTTTATCGTTGAGTTTCCTCCCAGGGTTTGCGAACACCGGGGAGCTGTTTTTT	CASSLSLSFLPGFANTGELFF
15	-	TRBV19	-	TRBJ1-1	TGTGCCAGTACTATCGGGGGCTTCGACGGCACTGAAGCTTTCTTT	CASTIGGFDGTEAFF
15	TRBD2	TRBV6-8	-	TRBJ2-5	TGTGCCAGTGCGATCCTACCGGGGGGAAAAGAGACCCAGTACTTC	CASAILPGGKETQYF
15	-	TRBV27	few	TRBJ1-5	TGTGCCAGCAGTTTCGTCCAGGGACTCAATCAGCCCCAGCATTTT	CASSFVQGLNQPQHF
8	-	TRBV29-1	-	TRBJ1-2	TGCAGCGTTGGTGGCTACACCTTC	CSVGGYTF
14	-	TRBV27	once	TRBJ2-2	TGTGCCAGCAGTTGGGACTCATCCACCGGGGAGCTGTTTTTT	CASSWDSSTGELFF
12	-	TRBV5-6	few	TRBJ1-2	TGTGCCAGCAGCTTGGTCATACCCGTCTGGGCCTTC	CASSLVIPVWAF
15	-	TRBV9	-	TRBJ2-1	TGTGCCAGCAGCGGCACCGGGACGGAATACAATGAGCAGTTCTTC	CASSGTGTEYNEQFF
15	-	TRBV27	few	TRBJ2-3	TGTGCCAGCAGTTTCGGGGGGCCGGGCACAGATACGCAGTATTTT	CASSFGGPGTDTQYF